A single sample is the source of the 2 T cell receptor beta chains below, sequenced in a study of T cell clonality in common variable immunodeficiency. The repertoire was sequenced with immunoSEQ multiplex PCR; TCRdb's copy has only in-frame clones and lacks some. There are 25,000 to 30,000 clones in the sample, none observed a single time. The study, taken as a whole, reports: Common variable immunodeficiency TCR beta sequences reportedly had fewer deletions and N-nucleotide insertions.

These receptors are not linked to any known antigen. The sequencing sample was made of peripheral blood mononuclear cells. These receptors all stem from a human donor with common variable immunodeficiency.

In this sample, this clone turned up many times. The DNA ends 3 residues before the CDR3 does, and the rest of the CDR3 is filled in from the germline J gene. The chain couples TRBV15 to TRBJ2-4; 8 positions agree with TRBD1. CDR1 is LNHNV, CDR2 YYDKDF, per germline (reference sequence). After removal of 3 bases from V and 6 bases from J, the junction contained 7 bases not matched to a gene. The CDR3 spans 15 residues. CDR3 sequence reads: CATSSSRGQRNIQYF. The sequenced part of the CDR3 DNA is TGTGCCACCAGCAGCTCCAGGGGGCAGCGAAACATT.

Note on this clone: From the germline J gene comes the end of the CDR3, since the read stops 3 residues before it. The V gene is TRBV5-1, the J gene TRBJ2-5; TRBD2 matches at 10 bases. Germline loops: CDR1 SGHRS, CDR2 YFSETQ. Germline trimming cut 0 bases from V and 5 bases from J; bases unmatched to any gene: 7. This CDR3 comprises 16 residues. The CDR3 region is CASSLAPSGGSETQYF. Incomplete CDR3 DNA: TGCGCCAGCAGCTTGGCGCCTAGCGGGGGCTCCGAGACC. Together with reference TRBV5-1 and TRBJ2-5, the CDR3 gives the full variable domain: KAGVTQTPRYLIKTRGQQVTLSCSPISGHRSVSWYQQTPGQGLQFLFEYFSETQRNKGNFPGRFSGRQFSNSRSEMNVSTLELGDSALYLCASSLAPSGGSETQYFGPGTRLLVL.